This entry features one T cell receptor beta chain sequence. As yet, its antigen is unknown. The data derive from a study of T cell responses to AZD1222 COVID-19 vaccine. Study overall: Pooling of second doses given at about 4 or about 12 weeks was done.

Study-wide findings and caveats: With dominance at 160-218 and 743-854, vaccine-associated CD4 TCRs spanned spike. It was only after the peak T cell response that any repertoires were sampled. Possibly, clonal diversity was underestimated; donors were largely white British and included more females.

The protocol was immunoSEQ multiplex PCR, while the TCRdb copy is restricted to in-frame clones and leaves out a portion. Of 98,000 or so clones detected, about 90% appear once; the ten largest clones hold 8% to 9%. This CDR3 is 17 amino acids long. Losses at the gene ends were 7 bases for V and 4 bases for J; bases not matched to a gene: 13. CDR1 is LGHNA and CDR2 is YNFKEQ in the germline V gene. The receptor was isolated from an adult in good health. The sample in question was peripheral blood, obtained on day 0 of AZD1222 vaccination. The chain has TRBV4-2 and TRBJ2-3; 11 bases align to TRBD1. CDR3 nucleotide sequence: TGTGCCAGCACCCTTGAAGCCGGGACAGGGGGACCAGATACGCAGTATTTT. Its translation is CASTLEAGTGGPDTQYF.